These T cell receptor beta chains were read from a single sample in a study of cytomegalovirus exposure and HLA in healthy donors. Assay: immunoSEQ multiplex PCR; the TCRdb copy retains only in-frame clones and omits some. The sample includes about 70,000 clones, just over 85% of them seen just once. Sequencing was carried out using PBMCs. The receptors stem from a woman in her 30s in good health and CMV-seronegative. CDR3s include the opening cysteine and the closing phenylalanine or tryptophan. The D gene is left open where the match is weak. Clone sizes are given selectively: once, few, many, or a class where the clone is expanded.

clone size	V gene	D gene	J gene	CDR3 protein	CDR3 DNA
once	TRBV28	NA	TRBJ2-7	CASSFSRDKSYEQYF	TGTGCCAGCAGTTTTTCTCGGGACAAGTCCTACGAGCAGTACTTC
NA	TRBV28	NA	TRBJ1-2	CASSLRSYGYTF	TGTGCCAGCAGTTTGAGGTCCTATGGCTACACCTTC
once	TRBV5-1	TRBD2	TRBJ2-1	CASSGRTSGPGSYNEQFF	TGCGCCAGCAGCGGCCGGACTAGCGGTCCTGGTTCCTACAATGAGCAGTTCTTC
NA	TRBV27	TRBD2	TRBJ2-7	CASSPLAEAGYEQYF	TGTGCCAGCAGCCCACTAGCGGAGGCGGGCTACGAGCAGTACTTC
few	TRBV12-5	TRBD2	TRBJ2-3	CASGLGLAGAVDTQYF	TGTGCTAGTGGTTTAGGACTAGCGGGAGCGGTAGATACGCAGTATTTT
NA	TRBV7-2	NA	TRBJ2-2	CASSGGAAPRTGELFF	TGTGCCAGCAGCGGGGGGGCAGCCCCGCGGACCGGGGAGCTGTTTTTT
NA	TRBV5-1	TRBD1	TRBJ1-1	CASSFRTGNANVGSNTEAFF	TGCGCCAGCAGCTTTCGGACAGGGAATGCGAATGTTGGTTCGAACACTGAAGCTTTCTTT
few	TRBV7-3	TRBD2	TRBJ2-2	CASSASGANTGELFF	TGTGCCAGCAGCGCTAGCGGCGCGAACACCGGGGAGCTGTTTTTT
NA	TRBV5-4	NA	TRBJ2-7	CASSSDYNYEQYF	TGTGCCAGCAGCTCTGACTACAACTACGAGCAGTACTTC
NA	TRBV2	NA	TRBJ2-6	CASSADRPIGGANVLTF	TGTGCCAGCAGTGCGGACAGACCCATTGGTGGGGCCAACGTCCTGACTTTC
NA	TRBV11-3	NA	TRBJ2-1	CASSLGPTLYNEQFF	TGTGCCAGCAGCTTGGGCCCGACCCTATACAATGAGCAGTTCTTC
NA	TRBV5-1	NA	TRBJ1-4	CASSSTVLGGNEKLFF	TGCGCCAGCAGCTCGACAGTCTTGGGAGGTAATGAAAAACTGTTTTTT
NA	TRBV7-9	TRBD1	TRBJ1-1	CASSLGPGQGETEAFF	TGTGCCAGCAGCTTAGGCCCAGGACAGGGGGAGACTGAAGCTTTCTTT
NA	TRBV7-9	TRBD1	TRBJ2-7	CASSLGDRGPYEQYF	TGTGCCAGCAGCTTAGGGGACAGGGGTCCCTACGAGCAGTACTTC
NA	TRBV4-3	NA	TRBJ1-2	CASSQDWEVDYGYTF	TGCGCCAGCAGCCAAGATTGGGAGGTGGACTATGGCTACACCTTC
NA	TRBV27	NA	TRBJ2-2	CASSLSTRGNTGELFF	TGTGCCAGCAGTTTATCGACGCGGGGGAACACCGGGGAGCTGTTTTTT
once	TRBV6-6	NA	TRBJ1-5	CASSPGGRQPQHF	TGTGCCAGCAGCCCCGGGGGTAGGCAGCCCCAGCATTTT
NA	TRBV9	NA	TRBJ2-5	CASSPRSTGLKETQYF	TGTGCCAGCAGCCCCCGTAGTACCGGGTTAAAAGAGACCCAGTACTTC
NA	TRBV2	NA	TRBJ1-6	CASVQGAYNSPLHF	TGTGCCAGCGTCCAGGGCGCCTATAATTCACCCCTCCACTTT
NA	TRBV29-1	TRBD2	TRBJ2-3	CSVEWRGTETDTQYF	TGCAGCGTTGAGTGGCGGGGGACCGAGACAGATACGCAGTATTTT
NA	TRBV29-1	TRBD2	TRBJ2-7	CSVVLAGVYEQYF	TGCAGCGTTGTTCTAGCGGGAGTCTACGAGCAGTACTTC
NA	TRBV28	TRBD1	TRBJ2-2	CASSPGQLGTGELFF	TGTGCCAGCAGCCCGGGACAGCTAGGCACCGGGGAGCTGTTTTTT
NA	TRBV5-3	NA	TRBJ1-2	CARSGGASYGYTF	TGTGCCAGAAGTGGAGGGGCCTCCTATGGCTACACCTTC
NA	TRBV15	TRBD1	TRBJ2-7	CATSRGQGAYEQYF	TGTGCCACCAGCAGGGGACAGGGGGCCTACGAGCAGTACTTC
NA	TRBV28	NA	TRBJ2-7	CASSLVGGVSYEQYF	TGTGCCAGCAGTTTGGTGGGAGGCGTCTCCTACGAGCAGTACTTC
NA	TRBV28	NA	TRBJ1-1	CASSPTGISNTEAFF	TGTGCCAGCAGTCCCACAGGGATCTCGAACACTGAAGCTTTCTTT
once	TRBV7-9	TRBD1	TRBJ2-6	CASSLRGQGYSGANVLTF	TGTGCCAGCAGCTTACGGGGACAGGGGTATTCGGGGGCCAACGTCCTGACTTTC
NA	TRBV7-3	NA	TRBJ2-5	CASSSRVRETQYF	TGTGCCAGCAGCTCCAGGGTCAGAGAGACCCAGTACTTC
NA	TRBV6-1	TRBD1	TRBJ1-4	CASKTGQGNEKLFF	TGTGCCAGCAAGACGGGACAGGGGAACGAAAAACTGTTTTTT
NA	TRBV18	TRBD2	TRBJ2-3	CASSPTSGGEGIGTQYF	TGTGCCAGCTCACCGACAAGCGGGGGCGAAGGTATAGGTACGCAGTATTTT
once	TRBV4-2	NA	TRBJ1-3	CASSQERGVGGNTIYF	TGTGCCAGCAGCCAAGAACGGGGAGTAGGTGGAAACACCATATATTTT
NA	TRBV19	TRBD1	TRBJ1-4	CASSFRDRGLVNEKLFF	TGTGCCAGTAGTTTCCGGGACAGGGGACTTGTTAACGAAAAACTGTTTTTT